These 5 T cell receptor beta chains came from one sample sequenced in a study of shared clonotypes between healthy human individuals (dated by TCRdb to 2020 to 2022). The library was generated by the immunoSEQ multiplex PCR assay. Held by TCRdb, this immuneACCESS table contains in-frame sequences only and omits some clones. Under half of the omission traces to an unresolved V gene where checked; the cause of the rest is unknown. In this sample the table shows over 1.5 million clones, approximately 98% of which occur a single time. 0.4% to 0.55% of the sample is held by the ten biggest clonotypes. The sample comprised naive CD4+ T cells sorted from blood. The cell subset or site label, as the study defines it: CD45RA+ positively selected. The origin of the receptors is a man aged 30-40 years in good health.

This rearrangement joins TRBV7-9 to TRBJ2-1; no definite D call. The CDR3 has 15 amino acids. With 3 bases removed from V and 4 bases from J, the gap between germline ends came to 13 bases. The germline gives CDR1 SEHNR, CDR2 FQNEAQ (reference sequence). The CDR3 region has the DNA TGTGCCAGCAGCTTTCGGAAGGGCACTTACAATGAGCAGTTCTTC. Translation gives CASSFRKGTYNEQFF. Combining the CDR3 with reference TRBV7-9 and TRBJ2-1 gives the whole variable domain DTGVSQNPRHKITKRGQNVTFRCDPISEHNRLYWYRQTLGQGPEFLTYFQNEAQLEKSRLLSDRFSAERPKGSFSTLEIQRTEQGDSAMYLCASSFRKGTYNEQFFGPGTRLTVL.

V and J are TRBV2 and TRBJ2-1; 10 bases agree with TRBD2. CDR3 length: 14 residues. From germline, CDR1 is SNHLY and CDR2 FYNNEI. J lost 6 bases, V lost 11 bases, and 10 bases had no gene match. CDR3 nucleotide sequence: TGTGCCGGGCGCTCTAGCGGGAGTATCAATGAGCAGTTCTTC. Translating it yields CAGRSSGSINEQFF.

V is TRBV18 and J is TRBJ1-2, with a weak D call TRBD1 (5 bases). Deletions cut 6 bases from V and 5 bases from J, with 13 bases between. In germline, CDR1 is KGHSH, CDR2 LQKENI. The CDR3 is 13 residues long. Here the CDR3 DNA reads TGTGCCAGCTCCATCAGACAGCATTATGGCTACACCTTC. Its translation is CASSIRQHYGYTF. The complete variable domain, with remaining parts taken from reference TRBV18 and TRBJ1-2, reads NAGVMQNPRHLVRRRGQEARLRCSPMKGHSHVYWYRQLPEEGLKFMVYLQKENIIDESGMPKERFSAEFPKEGPSILRIQQVVRGDSAAYFCASSIRQHYGYTFGSGTRLTVV.

To note about this clone: This sample includes further DNA sequences coding for the same CDR3. The J gene is TRBJ2-7, the V gene TRBV18, with 9 nucleotides matching TRBD2. V lost 6 bases and J lost 0; bases outside the gene matches: 3. Germline CDR1 KGHSH, CDR2 LQKENI. The CDR3 sequence is 14 residues long. The CDR3 DNA reads TGTGCCAGCTCGTCGACTAGCGGCTCCTACGAGCAGTACTTC. Encoded protein: CASSSTSGSYEQYF.

This chain joins TRBV6-5 and TRBJ2-1, with D perhaps matching TRBD2 (6 bases). Germline V gene lookup returns CDR1 MNHEY and CDR2 SVGAGI. This CDR3 is 16 amino acids long. Deletions cut 2 bases from V and 6 bases from J, with 17 bases between. The CDR3 DNA follows: TGTGCCAGCAGTTACGGCCGACTAGATGGTTTCAATGAGCAGTTCTTC. This encodes CASSYGRLDGFNEQFF.